The 17 T cell receptor beta chains below come from one sample, sequenced in a study of T cells after yellow fever vaccination. TCRdb reprocessed the 5' RACE reads with MiXCR, giving one entry per CDR3 protein. The data hold about 370,000 distinct CDR3 sequences, with 11% observed a single time. The input for sequencing was PBMCs, taken on the day of the first yellow fever vaccination. The receptors were gathered from a man between 18 and 35 years old who received the YFV17D yellow fever vaccine.

In its sample, this clonotype was seen a few times. The DNA for the CDR3 is TGTGCCAGCAGCTTGGCACATCAGCCCCAGCATTTT. It encodes CASSLAHQPQHF. V and J are TRBV5-6 and TRBJ1-5; D gene uncertain. Looked up from germline, CDR1 is SGHDT and CDR2 is YYEEEE. V was shortened by 0 bases and J by 5 bases, with 3 bases between the two germline ends. The CDR3 is 12 amino acids.

In its sample, this clonotype was seen a few times. The V gene is TRBV18, the J gene TRBJ2-7; 7 bases are a match to TRBD2. CDR3 length: 16 residues. Germline V CDR1 and CDR2: KGHSH, LQKENI. Trimming cost V 2 bases and J 4 bases; bases outside gene matches: 11. CDR3: CASSPLASTGGYEQYV. The CDR3 bases are TGTGCCAGCTCACCATTAGCCTCGACGGGGGGATACGAGCAGTACGTC.

In this sample, this clonotype turned up many times. The genes are TRBV5-4 and TRBJ1-1; no reliable D call. In germline, CDR1 is SGHNT, CDR2 YYREEE (reference sequence). Trimming removed 0 bases from V and 4 bases from J, with 4 bases in between. This CDR3 is 12 amino acids long. The CDR3 here is CASSLESTEAFF. The CDR3 DNA follows: TGTGCCAGCAGCTTGGAGAGCACTGAAGCTTTCTTT.

Many counts were recorded for this clonotype. J is TRBJ2-5 and V is TRBV10-3, with TRBD1 matching over 9 bases. Looked up from germline, CDR1 is ENHRY and CDR2 is SYGVKD. J gave up 4 bases and V 5 bases, and 5 bases lay outside the gene matches. This CDR3 comprises 14 residues. CDR3 amino acids: CAISPGTGLETQYF. CDR3 coding DNA: TGTGCCATCAGTCCCGGGACAGGGCTAGAGACCCAGTACTTC.

This clonotype was seen ten or more times. This chain connects TRBV11-2 to TRBJ2-1; unclear D gene. CDR1 is SGHAT, CDR2 FQNNGV, per germline. The V and J ends lost 2 bases and 1 base respectively, with 6 bases between them. CDR3 length: 14 amino acids. CDR3 region: CASSLRVSYNEQFF. The CDR3 DNA follows: TGTGCCAGCAGCTTAAGAGTTTCCTACAATGAGCAGTTCTTC.

This clonotype was seen more than once but under ten times. The chain uses TRBV9 and TRBJ2-1; TRBD2 matches 12 bases. Germline values: CDR1 SGDLS, CDR2 YYNGEE. This CDR3 has 16 residues. Unmatched junction bases numbered 4, after V lost 3 bases and J lost 3 bases. CDR3 amino acids: CASSGGLAGHYNEQFF. The CDR3 region has the DNA TGTGCCAGCAGCGGCGGACTAGCGGGGCACTACAATGAGCAGTTCTTC.

Many counts were recorded for this clonotype. This rearrangement joins TRBV7-2 to TRBJ2-5; D unclear. Germline CDR1 SGHTA, CDR2 FQGNSA. The germline V and J ends were trimmed by 4 bases and 5 bases, with 11 bases remaining between them. This CDR3 has 13 amino acids. CDR3 coding DNA: TGTGCCAGCAGCTCTAGTATCATCGAGACCCAGTACTTC. Translated, it gives CASSSSIIETQYF.

This clonotype was seen a few times. The V and J genes are TRBV11-1 and TRBJ2-7; D gene ambiguous. CDR1 and CDR2 from the germline V gene are SGHAT and FQDESV (reference sequence). Trimming shortened V by 5 bases and J by 6 bases, and 14 bases separated the two germline ends. The CDR3 totals 13 residues. This CDR3 is CASSLTIRFEQYV. The CDR3 nucleotides read TGTGCCAGCAGCCTCACAATCCGCTTCGAGCAGTACGTC.

The V gene is TRBV10-3, the J gene TRBJ2-5; D may be TRBD2 (6 bases). The CDR3 length is 14 residues. The germline gives CDR1 ENHRY, CDR2 SYGVKD. V was clipped by 3 bases and J by 5 bases, with 13 bases between them. The CDR3: CAISDRWAGETQYF. The CDR3 DNA follows: TGTGCCATCAGTGATAGATGGGCGGGGGAGACCCAGTACTTC.

In this sample, this clonotype turned up many times. This sequence joins TRBV14 and TRBJ2-5; D possibly corresponds to TRBD2 (5 bases). The CDR3 is 15 amino acids. Per the germline V gene, CDR1 is SGHDN and CDR2 is FVKESK. V dropped 0 bases and J dropped 5 bases, with 13 bases sitting between them. The CDR3 is CASSQEEEGSETQYF. As DNA, the CDR3 is TGTGCCAGCAGCCAAGAGGAGGAAGGGTCGGAGACCCAGTACTTC.

The genes are TRBV7-9 and TRBJ1-4; TRBD1 might be the D (5 bases). Germline-derived CDR1 and CDR2 are SEHNR and FQNEAQ (reference sequence). The length of the CDR3 is 15 residues. V lost 5 bases, J lost 7 bases, and 17 bases lay in between. The CDR3 nucleotides are TGTGCCAGCAGCCCCCTCTCGGGGCTGGGTGAAAAACTGTTTTTT. Its translation: CASSPLSGLGEKLFF. Complete variable domain (other parts from reference TRBV7-9 and TRBJ1-4): DTGVSQNPRHKITKRGQNVTFRCDPISEHNRLYWYRQTLGQGPEFLTYFQNEAQLEKSRLLSDRFSAERPKGSFSTLEIQRTEQGDSAMYLCASSPLSGLGEKLFFGSGTQLSVL.

This chain joins TRBV4-2 and TRBJ2-3; no reliable D call. CDR1 is LGHNA, CDR2 YNFKEQ, per germline. Trimming took 1 base from V and 6 from J, leaving 11 bases between them. There are 14 residues in the CDR3. The CDR3 spells CASSQGGVDDTQYF. The CDR3 coding sequence is TGTGCCAGCAGCCAAGGAGGAGTGGATGATACGCAGTATTTT.

This clonotype was seen a few times. One end of the junction varies from germline; a read error may be responsible. The chain couples TRBV25-1 to TRBJ2-3; tentative D call: TRBD1 (5 bases). This CDR3 has 13 amino acids. Germline CDR1 reads MGHDK; CDR2 reads SYGVNS. CDR3 in amino acids: CASREWGADTQYF. CDR3 bases: TGTGCCAGCAGAGAATGGGGCGCAGATACGCAGTATTTT.

This clonotype was counted between two and nine times. The chain recombines TRBV9 with TRBJ1-5; D is ambiguous. Germline CDR1 reads SGDLS; CDR2 reads YYNGEE. V gave up 5 bases and J gave up 9 bases, with 12 bases separating them. The CDR3 loop spans 12 amino acids. In DNA form, the CDR3 reads TGTGCCAGCAGTGTTTTCGGAGGGCCCCAGCATTTT. This encodes CASSVFGGPQHF.

This clonotype was recorded at least ten times. The genes are TRBV25-1 and TRBJ2-2, with unresolved D. The V gene's germline CDR1 is MGHDK and CDR2 SYGVNS. This CDR3 comprises 13 residues. V was pared by 5 bases and J by 6 bases, with 10 bases between. The CDR3 sequence: CASSPTGPGELFF. The CDR3 nucleotides are TGTGCCAGCAGTCCCACCGGGCCCGGGGAGCTGTTTTTT.

The chain is built from TRBV27 and TRBJ2-7; 7 bases fit TRBD1. Germline assignment: CDR1 MNHEY and CDR2 SMNVEV (reference sequence). V was pared by 7 bases and J by 4 bases, with 10 bases of the junction left unmatched. The CDR3 covers 14 residues. The CDR3 nucleotides read TGTGCCAGCAAAGCGTACAGGGGTTCATACGAGCAGTACGTC. Its translation: CASKAYRGSYEQYV.

This clonotype was picked up a small number of times. V is TRBV6-1 and J is TRBJ2-3; 9 bases map to TRBD2. The CDR3 contains 17 residues. The V and J ends lost 6 bases and 9 bases, in that order; junction bases with no gene match: 19. Germline loops: CDR1 MNHNS, CDR2 SASEGT. CDR3 residues: CASSNRTSARISGTQYF. CDR3 DNA sequence: TGTGCCAGCAGCAATAGGACTAGCGCCCGTATTTCAGGCACGCAGTATTTT.